The rows below give T cell receptor beta chains drawn from one sample of a study of blood T cell repertoires in COVID-19. Produced via immunoSEQ multiplex PCR; TCRdb's table is partial and in-frame only. The sample consists of roughly 400,000 clones, 75% to 90% of them appearing once. Material: PBMCs or T cells enriched from blood (not recorded which). These receptor sequences come from a man between 25 and 39 years old who had recovered from COVID-19. The CDR3 runs from the conserved cysteine through the conserved F or W. A D gene is named only where the DNA matches it firmly.

v_call: TRBV28
d_call: NA
cdr3_aa: CASSRQIYEQYF

v_call: TRBV19
d_call: TRBD1
cdr3_aa: CASSTSRDREGGVYGYTF

v_call: TRBV4-1
d_call: TRBD2
cdr3_aa: CASSQDGLAVYEQYF

v_call: TRBV18
d_call: NA
cdr3_aa: CASSRSGGRNTIYF

v_call: TRBV2
d_call: TRBD1
cdr3_aa: CASSEIGQAHGNTIYF

v_call: TRBV6-4
d_call: TRBD2
cdr3_aa: CASSDPSGTNTGELFF

v_call: TRBV19
d_call: NA
cdr3_aa: CASSIARQDTEAFF

v_call: TRBV28
d_call: NA
cdr3_aa: CASSLRESDYEQYF

v_call: TRBV18
d_call: NA
cdr3_aa: CASSQSGGGDTEAFF

v_call: TRBV15
d_call: TRBD1
cdr3_aa: CATSRGDRGAGNTIYF

v_call: TRBV6-5
d_call: NA
cdr3_aa: CASRKQGAEAFF

v_call: TRBV24-1
d_call: NA
cdr3_aa: CATSDSGYNEQFF

v_call: TRBV2
d_call: NA
cdr3_aa: CASSDVGVLNEQFF

v_call: TRBV7-2
d_call: NA
cdr3_aa: CASSHPPGEQFF

v_call: TRBV9
d_call: NA
cdr3_aa: CASSPWFAGTYNEQFF

v_call: TRBV19
d_call: NA
cdr3_aa: CASSEGVGNTIYF

v_call: TRBV19
d_call: NA
cdr3_aa: CASREGRVGNQPQHF

v_call: TRBV4-2
d_call: NA
cdr3_aa: CASSQVAEGYNEQFF

v_call: TRBV7-2
d_call: TRBD2
cdr3_aa: CASRRDYLTGELFF

v_call: TRBV10-3
d_call: TRBD2
cdr3_aa: CATGSGGRAGGELFF

v_call: TRBV27
d_call: NA
cdr3_aa: CATTALGASGANVLTF

v_call: TRBV7-8
d_call: NA
cdr3_aa: CASSPGQNSGNTIYF

v_call: TRBV7-9
d_call: TRBD1
cdr3_aa: CASSQDRAGSPLHF